The clone carrying this T cell receptor beta chain was counted a few times. The CDR3 runs 16 residues. Per the germline V gene, CDR1 is ENHRY and CDR2 is SYGVKD. V was shortened by 0 bases and J by 0 bases, with 10 bases between the two germline ends. The sample originates from a study of blood T cells in healthy people across ages. Next came a second PCR, run for about 6 to 11 cycles, which used a sample-barcoded 5' primer along with a J-beta primer mix. TCRdb processed the 5' RACE reads anew with MiXCR; each CDR3 protein has one entry. The profile shows some 700,000 distinct CDR3 sequences, 20% to 25% of them singletons.

The source of this sequence is a man aged 65 to 79 in good health. Sequences were obtained from blood. The rearrangement joins TRBV10-3 to TRBJ2-3, with no clear D. The CDR3 nucleotides read TGTGCCATCAGTGAGTCTGCTACTACGAGCACAGATACGCAGTATTTT. Protein product: CAISESATTSTDTQYF.